The 27 T cell receptor beta chains listed next were all sequenced from one sample in a study of cytomegalovirus exposure and HLA in healthy donors. This PCR relied on a set of 60 Vbeta primers and 13 Jbeta primers. Only in-frame clones appear in the TCRdb table, and some are missing; sequencing was by immunoSEQ multiplex PCR. This sample has 150,000 to 200,000 clones, with around 79% found just once. The sequencing input was PBMCs. These receptors came from a woman aged 45 to 65 in good health and CMV-seronegative.

The chain links TRBV5-4 to TRBJ1-2; 8 nucleotides align to TRBD1. The V gene's germline CDR1 is SGHNT and CDR2 YYREEE (reference sequence). CDR3 length equals 13 residues. V trimming: 4 bases; J trimming: 8 bases; junction bases outside the gene matches: 7. The CDR3 nucleotides are TGTGCCAGCAGCCGACAGGGGCTAGAGGGCTACACCTTC. Amino acid sequence: CASSRQGLEGYTF. Filled out from reference TRBV5-4 and TRBJ1-2, the complete variable domain reads ETGVTQSPTHLIKTRGQQVTLRCSSQSGHNTVSWYQQALGQGPQFIFQYYREEENGRGNFPPRFSGLQFPNYSSELNVNALELDDSALYLCASSRQGLEGYTFGSGTRLTVV.

The V call is TRBV19, the J call TRBJ1-2; D is possibly TRBD1 (5 bases). Germline-derived CDR1 and CDR2 are LNHDA and SQIVND (reference sequence). The V end was cut by 3 bases, the J end by 5 bases, with 13 bases between. CDR3 size: 14 residues. CDR3 bases: TGTGCCAGTAGTATTCCCCTCGGACATTATGGCTACACCTTC. Translated, it gives CASSIPLGHYGYTF.

V usage is TRBV25-1 and J usage is TRBJ1-6; D unclear. The CDR3 consists of 15 residues. Germline V lookup: CDR1 MGHDK, CDR2 SYGVNS. Trimming took off 1 base at V and 9 bases at J, with 13 bases between the two ends. CDR3 sequence (DNA): TGTGCCAGCAGTGAATCCTCGGGGTTTGGTTCACCCCTCCACTTT. This encodes CASSESSGFGSPLHF. The variable domain in full, completed from reference TRBV25-1 and TRBJ1-6, reads EADIYQTPRYLVIGTGKKITLECSQTMGHDKMYWYQQDPGMELHLIHYSYGVNSTEKGDLSSESTVSRIRTEHFPLTLESARPSHTSQYLCASSESSGFGSPLHFGNGTRLTVT.

Remarks on this clone: This same CDR3 is encoded by further DNA sequences in the sample. V is TRBV28 and J is TRBJ2-3; perhaps TRBD1 as D (5 bases). Germline V CDR1 and CDR2: MDHEN, SYDVKM. Trimming left V 6 bases short and J 2 bases short, with 21 bases between. The CDR3 is 17 amino acids. CDR3 nucleotides: TGTGCCAGCAGGGCTTTTATTACAGGTAGTTCCACAGATACGCAGTATTTT. This encodes CASRAFITGSSTDTQYF. Combining the CDR3 with reference TRBV28 and TRBJ2-3 gives the whole variable domain DVKVTQSSRYLVKRTGEKVFLECVQDMDHENMFWYRQDPGLGLRLIYFSYDVKMKEKGDIPEGYSVSREKKERFSLILESASTNQTSMYLCASRAFITGSSTDTQYFGPGTRLTVL.

The rearrangement links TRBV25-1 to TRBJ1-1; 12 bases are a match to TRBD1. This CDR3 spans 17 amino acids. V gave up 5 bases and J gave up 5 bases; unmatched junction bases: 12. Germline V lookup: CDR1 MGHDK, CDR2 SYGVNS. CDR3 sequence reads: CASSPLPGQGARTEAFF. For the CDR3, the DNA is TGTGCCAGCAGTCCTCTCCCGGGACAGGGGGCTCGGACTGAAGCTTTCTTT.

The J gene is TRBJ2-2, the V gene TRBV9, with TRBD1 matching over 9 bases. CDR1 and CDR2 (germline): SGDLS, YYNGEE. V shed 4 bases and J 5 bases; nucleotides not matched to a gene: 6. The CDR3 runs 15 residues. The CDR3: CASSLGTGSTGELFF. For the CDR3, the DNA is TGTGCCAGCAGCTTAGGGACAGGGAGTACCGGGGAGCTGTTTTTT.

The genes are TRBV19 and TRBJ1-4; D gene uncertain. This CDR3 is built from 15 residues. Trimming removed 3 bases from V and 0 bases from J, with 8 bases in between. The V gene's germline CDR1 is LNHDA and CDR2 SQIVND (reference sequence). CDR3 in DNA: TGTGCCAGTAGTATCCCGGCGGCAACTAATGAAAAACTGTTTTTT. Amino acid sequence: CASSIPAATNEKLFF.

J is TRBJ1-1 and V is TRBV9, with TRBD1 matching over 7 bases. The V gene end was trimmed by 3 bases and the J gene end by 5 bases; junction bases not matched to a gene: 13. Germline values: CDR1 SGDLS, CDR2 YYNGEE. CDR3 length: 16 amino acids. This chain's CDR3 is CASSAVTGPAGTEAFF. The CDR3 nucleotides read TGTGCCAGCAGCGCGGTGACAGGGCCCGCGGGGACTGAAGCTTTCTTT.

The chain recombines TRBV14 with TRBJ2-5, with 14 nucleotides matching TRBD2. The CDR3 has 15 residues. V gave up 4 bases and J gave up 7 bases; unmatched junction bases: 5. CDR1 is SGHDN and CDR2 is FVKESK in the germline V gene. CDR3 residues: CASSPTSGRASTQYF. CDR3 sequence (DNA): TGTGCCAGCAGCCCGACTAGCGGGAGGGCGTCGACCCAGTACTTC.

The J gene is TRBJ1-2, the V gene TRBV2, with 7 bases lining up with TRBD1. V lost 6 bases, J lost 4 bases, and 11 bases stayed unmatched. CDR3 length: 15 amino acids. Germline lookup yields CDR1 SNHLY and CDR2 FYNNEI. The CDR3 nucleotides read TGTGCCAGCAGCCAAACCCGACAGGGCGGCTATGGCTACACCTTC. This sequence encodes CASSQTRQGGYGYTF.

Only one count was recorded for this clone. This chain connects TRBV10-3 to TRBJ1-1, with 7 bases identical to TRBD1. V lost 5 bases and J lost 7; bases outside the gene matches: 7. The CDR3 length is 13 residues. Per the germline V gene, CDR1 is ENHRY and CDR2 is SYGVKD. The CDR3 region has the DNA TGTGCCATCAGTAGTTTGGGGGACAGTGAAGCTTTCTTT. This translates into CAISSLGDSEAFF.

The V call is TRBV27, the J call TRBJ2-7, with no clear D. Germline lookup yields CDR1 MNHEY and CDR2 SMNVEV (reference sequence). Trimming cost V 5 bases and J 1 base, with 12 bases left between them. The CDR3 sequence is 14 residues long. CDR3 nucleotides: TGTGCCAGCAGTAGTACAGTTTATTCCTACGAGCAGTACTTC. Translation: CASSSTVYSYEQYF.

This chain uses TRBV28 with TRBJ2-2, with 8 bases lining up with TRBD2. J was trimmed by 6 bases and V by 8 bases; bases with no gene match: 11. Per the germline V gene, CDR1 is MDHEN and CDR2 is SYDVKM. The CDR3 runs to 15 residues. CDR3 nucleotides: TGTGCCAGCTCACTAGCGGCGAGCGGGGCCGGGGAGCTGTTTTTT. This translates into CASSLAASGAGELFF.

The genes are TRBV7-9 and TRBJ2-2; a weak D match, TRBD2 (5 bases). There are 13 residues in the CDR3. V shed 5 bases and J shed 7 bases, with 11 bases lying between them. Per germline, CDR1 SEHNR and CDR2 FQNEAQ (reference sequence). CDR3 nucleotide sequence: TGTGCCAGCAGCCCCGGACTTCACGGGGAGCTGTTTTTT. Protein: CASSPGLHGELFF.

The chain links TRBV2 to TRBJ1-6, with 9 bases lining up with TRBD1. Germline V gives CDR1 SNHLY, CDR2 FYNNEI. V shed 4 bases and J 10 bases; nucleotides not matched to a gene: 8. The length of the CDR3 is 15 residues. Here the CDR3 reads CASSANDRGNSPLHF. The CDR3 nucleotides read TGTGCCAGCAGTGCAAACGACAGGGGGAACTCACCCCTCCACTTT.

This clone has only a few counts. This chain joins TRBV5-1 and TRBJ1-1; possible D gene TRBD1, 6 bases. Per germline, CDR1 SGHRS and CDR2 YFSETQ. Trimming shortened V by 3 bases and J by 3 bases, and 15 bases separated the two germline ends. This CDR3 comprises 15 residues. The CDR3 region has the DNA TGCGCCAGCAGCTGGTCACAGGGATCGGACACTGAAGCTTTCTTT. The encoded protein is CASSWSQGSDTEAFF.

The rearrangement uses TRBV2 and TRBJ1-5; maybe TRBD1 (5 bases). The CDR3 loop spans 15 amino acids. V was cut by 8 bases and J by 3 bases, with 17 bases left in between. Germline V gene sequence: CDR1 SNHLY, CDR2 FYNNEI. The CDR3 DNA reads TGTGCCAGCCAAAGCGGAGGGGTAGTCAATCAGCCCCAGCATTTT. As protein: CASQSGGVVNQPQHF. Full variable domain (missing parts from reference TRBV2 and TRBJ1-5): EPEVTQTPSHQVTQMGQEVILRCVPISNHLYFYWYRQILGQKVEFLVSFYNNEISEKSEIFDDQFSVERPDGSNFTLKIRSTKLEDSAMYFCASQSGGVVNQPQHFGDGTRLSIL.

The rearrangement links TRBV11-1 to TRBJ2-2; D is uncertain. CDR1 SGHAT and CDR2 FQDESV come from the germline V gene (reference sequence). The CDR3 loop spans 14 amino acids. Trimming left V 4 bases short and J 4 bases short, with 10 bases between. CDR3 loop: CASSSSTVTGELFF. CDR3 sequence (DNA): TGTGCCAGCAGCTCCTCGACTGTCACCGGGGAGCTGTTTTTT.

This clone has just one count. Here the CDR3 omits its conserved ending phenylalanine or tryptophan, so a read error is the likely source. The chain couples TRBV5-6 to TRBJ1-2; tentatively, D is TRBD1 (6 bases). This CDR3 has 13 amino acids. The V gene's germline CDR1 is SGHDT and CDR2 YYEEEE. Trimming left V 5 bases short and J 4 bases short, with 12 bases between. In nucleotides, the CDR3 is TGTGCCAGCAGTCCTCAGGGGCTCTATGGCTACACCCTC. Amino acids: CASSPQGLYGYTL.

J is TRBJ1-3 and V is TRBV5-1; D is unclear. With 0 bases removed from V and 4 bases from J, the gap between germline ends came to 14 bases. This CDR3 has 16 residues. Germline CDR1 SGHRS, CDR2 YFSETQ. The CDR3, as DNA: TGCGCCAGCAGCTTGGGGGTTCAGACACTCGGAAACACCATATATTTT. Protein: CASSLGVQTLGNTIYF.

This clone was seen once. The V call is TRBV5-6, the J call TRBJ2-3; the D is unclear. This CDR3 region has 17 residues. Germline loops: CDR1 SGHDT, CDR2 YYEEEE. V was clipped by 0 bases and J by 3 bases, with 17 bases between them. The CDR3 reads CASSLVAGAVETDTQYF. The CDR3 region has the DNA TGTGCCAGCAGCTTGGTGGCAGGCGCAGTTGAGACAGATACGCAGTATTTT.

The chain links TRBV10-3 to TRBJ1-3, with 9 positions matching TRBD1. The CDR3 length is 14 residues. Germline values: CDR1 ENHRY, CDR2 SYGVKD. J gave up 7 bases and V 2 bases, and 3 bases lay outside the gene matches. The CDR3: CAISEQGQGNTIYF. The CDR3 coding sequence is TGTGCCATCAGTGAGCAGGGACAGGGTAACACCATATATTTT.

V is TRBV4-3 and J is TRBJ2-7; 9 bases align to TRBD2. J was trimmed by 2 bases and V by 4 bases; bases with no gene match: 3. This CDR3 comprises 14 residues. Germline V gives CDR1 LGHNA, CDR2 YSLEER. The CDR3 sequence is CASSPAGGAYEQYF. The CDR3 region has the DNA TGCGCCAGCAGCCCGGCGGGAGGGGCCTACGAGCAGTACTTC.

The V call is TRBV6-6, the J call TRBJ2-3; D remains unclear. Germline lookup yields CDR1 MNHNY and CDR2 SVGAGI (reference sequence). This CDR3 spans 12 amino acids. The V and J ends lost 2 bases and 4 bases respectively, with 4 bases between them. The CDR3 spells CASSYAADTQYF. CDR3 DNA: TGTGCCAGCAGTTACGCAGCAGATACGCAGTATTTT.

The CDR3 reads CASSQDRKGARVAYEQYF. DNA of the CDR3: TGCGCCAGCAGCCAAGATAGGAAGGGGGCGAGGGTTGCCTACGAGCAGTACTTC. The chain employs TRBV4-1 and TRBJ2-7, with 7 positions matching TRBD1. CDR3 length: 18 residues. CDR1 is MGHRA and CDR2 is YSYEKL in the germline V gene. V was clipped by 0 bases and J by 2 bases; unmatched bases: 13.

This chain joins TRBV27 and TRBJ2-1, with a possible D match to TRBD2 (6 bases). Per germline, CDR1 MNHEY and CDR2 SMNVEV (reference sequence). There are 16 residues in the CDR3. V lost 6 bases, J lost 1 base, and 16 bases lay in between. Written as DNA, the CDR3 is TGTGCCAGCAGAATTACGACTAGGGTATCCTACAATGAGCAGTTCTTC. This translates into CASRITTRVSYNEQFF.

The V call is TRBV7-2, the J call TRBJ1-4; 9 bases match TRBD1. Germline V gene sequence: CDR1 SGHTA, CDR2 FQGNSA. The CDR3 length is 15 residues. The J segment lost 7 bases and the V segment lost 5 bases, leaving 8 bases of the junction unmatched. The CDR3 bases are TGTGCCAGCAGCGCCGGACAGGGGATATTTGAAAAACTGTTTTTT. Its translation is CASSAGQGIFEKLFF. Using reference TRBV7-2 and TRBJ1-4 for the parts outside the CDR3, the full variable domain is GAGVSQSPSNKVTEKGKDVELRCDPISGHTALYWYRQSLGQGLEFLIYFQGNSAPDKSGLPSDRFSAERTGGSVSTLTIQRTQQEDSAVYLCASSAGQGIFEKLFFGSGTQLSVL.